The next 26 T cell receptor beta chains were all read from a single sample in a study of blood T cells in healthy people across ages. Together with a sample-barcoded 5' primer, a J-beta primer mix was included in a second PCR lasting roughly 6 to 12 cycles. One entry per CDR3 protein results from TCRdb running MiXCR on the 5' RACE reads. The sample includes 1.5 million to 2 million distinct CDR3 sequences, roughly 43% seen only once; the top ten take roughly 23%. Sequencing used blood. Source of these receptors: a human donor in good health.

This clonotype appeared many times. The rearrangement uses TRBV6-6 and TRBJ2-5; 9 nucleotides line up with TRBD1. Unmatched junction bases numbered 9, after V lost 5 bases and J lost 11 bases. The CDR3 has 13 amino acids. Germline V gives CDR1 MNHNY, CDR2 SVGAGI (reference sequence). CDR3 loop: CASSGTGTGEQYF. The CDR3 DNA follows: TGTGCCAGCAGTGGGACAGGGACTGGAGAGCAGTACTTC.

This sequence joins TRBV7-8 and TRBJ2-4; 10 positions agree with TRBD2. V trimming: 10 bases; J trimming: 0 bases; junction bases outside the gene matches: 6. CDR3 length: 15 residues. Looked up from germline, CDR1 is SGHVS and CDR2 is FQNEAQ. The DNA for the CDR3 is TGTGCCACGGGGCTAGCGGGGGTAGCCAAAAACATTCAGTACTTC. Encoded protein: CATGLAGVAKNIQYF.

This chain joins TRBV7-2 and TRBJ2-5, with D unresolved. The CDR3 totals 13 residues. The V and J ends lost 1 base and 11 bases respectively, with 14 bases between them. CDR1 and CDR2 from the germline V gene are SGHTA and FQGNSA. CDR3 amino acids: CASSLVVASEQYF. In DNA form, the CDR3 reads TGTGCCAGCAGCTTAGTAGTGGCGTCGGAGCAGTACTTC.

The chain combines TRBV15 with TRBJ2-2; D perhaps matches TRBD1 (6 bases). Germline CDR1 is LNHNV and CDR2 is YYDKDF (reference sequence). This CDR3 region has 15 residues. V was pared by 2 bases and J by 4 bases, with 11 bases between. For the CDR3, the DNA is TGTGCCACCAGCAGATACAGGGTCGGCACCGGGGAGCTGTTTTTT. It encodes CATSRYRVGTGELFF.

This clonotype was counted only a few times. The CDR3 region has the DNA TGTGCCAGCAGTGTTCGACTAGCCGACTACGAGCAGTACTTC. This gives the protein CASSVRLADYEQYF. The chain is built from TRBV6-1 and TRBJ2-7, with 7 bases fitting TRBD2. This CDR3 has 14 amino acids. J was trimmed by 3 bases and V by 4 bases; bases with no gene match: 6. Germline CDR1 reads MNHNS; CDR2 reads SASEGT.

The chain couples TRBV5-6 to TRBJ1-6; D is possibly TRBD1 (5 bases). Per germline, CDR1 SGHDT and CDR2 YYEEEE. Deletions cut 4 bases from V and 7 bases from J, with 15 bases between. This CDR3 has 15 residues. In nucleotides, the CDR3 is TGTGCCAGCAGCGGGGCTTTTGTGAGGAATTCACCCCTCCACTTT. This codes for CASSGAFVRNSPLHF.

This chain joins TRBV18 and TRBJ2-1; D is possibly TRBD2 (6 bases). This CDR3 comprises 16 residues. Germline V CDR1 and CDR2: KGHSH, LQKENI. V dropped 4 bases and J dropped 8 bases, with 21 bases sitting between them. The CDR3 DNA is TGTGCCAGCTCACTTGGGGCCGGGACCTGGGGGGATGAGCAGTTCTTC. This translates into CASSLGAGTWGDEQFF.

This clonotype was detected a few times. The V gene is TRBV7-2, the J gene TRBJ2-1; D call uncertain. Germline CDR1 reads SGHTA; CDR2 reads FQGNSA. Trimming cost V 5 bases and J 0 bases, with 11 bases left between them. The CDR3 length is 15 residues. The CDR3 region is CASSPDPASYNEQFF. The CDR3 region has the DNA TGTGCCAGCAGCCCCGACCCGGCCTCCTACAATGAGCAGTTCTTC.

V gene TRBV12-3 or TRBV12-4 combines with J gene TRBJ1-2; perhaps TRBD1 as D (6 bases). Trimming left V 5 bases short and J 6 bases short, with 13 bases between. The CDR3 length is 13 residues. CDR3 amino acids: CASSPTGSDGYTF. CDR3 DNA: TGTGCCAGCAGTCCAACAGGGAGCGATGGCTACACCTTC.

Many counts were recorded for this clonotype. The chain combines TRBV10-3 with TRBJ1-6; 8 bases line up with TRBD1. V was pared by 10 bases and J by 10 bases, with 18 bases of the junction left unmatched. The CDR3 consists of 16 residues. CDR1 and CDR2 (germline): ENHRY, SYGVKD. CDR3 sequence (DNA): TGTGCCACGGGGGGACAGGAACCCTTAGGATACTCACCCCTCCACTTT. It specifies CATGGQEPLGYSPLHF.

This clonotype was recorded at least ten times. The J gene is TRBJ2-7, the V gene TRBV4-2, with no clear D. V dropped 2 bases and J dropped 0 bases, with 5 bases sitting between them. The CDR3 is 13 amino acids. The V gene's germline CDR1 is LGHNA and CDR2 YNFKEQ. Here the CDR3 reads CASSQPPSYEQYF. The CDR3 region has the DNA TGTGCCAGCAGCCAACCCCCCTCCTACGAGCAGTACTTC.

The chain uses TRBV20-1 and TRBJ1-1; TRBD1 aligns across 7 bases. The V and J ends lost 6 bases and 4 bases, in that order; junction bases with no gene match: 17. The CDR3 loop spans 16 amino acids. The germline V gene encodes CDR1 DFQATT and CDR2 SNEGSKA (reference sequence). The CDR3 DNA reads TGCAGTGCCAGGGCCGGGCAGGGGGTAGTTGGCACTGAAGCTTTCTTT. Translated, it gives CSARAGQGVVGTEAFF.

The chain recombines TRBV24-1 with TRBJ2-7, with a weak D call TRBD1 (6 bases). The end of the DNA aligns better with TRBJ2-5, so the J call may be wrong. The CDR3 extends over 13 amino acids. Germline CDR1 reads KGHDR; CDR2 reads SFDVKD. CDR3 amino acids: CATRGSGEETQYF. The CDR3 DNA follows: TGTGCCACCAGGGGATCAGGGGAAGAGACCCAGTACTTC.

This clonotype was found a few times. The chain links TRBV7-2 to TRBJ2-1; 9 bases are shared with TRBD1. The junction had 11 bases not matched to a gene; V was cut back by 4 bases and J by 10 bases. The CDR3 loop spans 15 amino acids. Germline-derived CDR1 and CDR2 are SGHTA and FQGNSA. The CDR3 region has the DNA TGTGCCAGCAGCTACACGGGACAGGGATTTTCCGAGCAGTTCTTC. Amino acids: CASSYTGQGFSEQFF.

J is TRBJ2-7 and V is TRBV5-1; 12 nucleotides match TRBD2. Per germline, CDR1 SGHRS and CDR2 YFSETQ. V was clipped by 1 base and J by 4 bases; unmatched bases: 3. The CDR3 covers 15 residues. CDR3 residues: CASSLSGTSGYEQYF. The DNA of the CDR3 is TGCGCCAGCAGCTTGTCCGGGACTAGCGGGTACGAGCAGTACTTC.

Comment on this clonotype: One end of the junction does not line up with germline, which may come from a read error. V gene TRBV4-3 combines with J gene TRBJ1-2, with D hard to call. Germline CDR1 and CDR2: LGHNA and YSLEER. The CDR3 covers 17 residues. CDR3 residues: CASSPSRTSPFDYDYTF. The CDR3 region has the DNA TGCGCCAGCAGCCCCTCGCGGACTTCCCCGTTTGACTATGACTACACCTTC.

CDR3 nucleotides: TGCGCCAGCAGCCATAGCGGGGAAACCTACGAGCAGTACTTC. Translated, it gives CASSHSGETYEQYF. The chain links TRBV4-3 to TRBJ2-7; 8 nucleotides agree with TRBD2. Germline V CDR1 and CDR2: LGHNA, YSLEER. The CDR3 contains 14 residues. The junction had 3 bases not matched to a gene; V was cut back by 3 bases and J by 2 bases.

CDR3 protein: CASSPGDSTYEQYF. The DNA for the CDR3 is TGCGCCAGCAGCCCTGGGGACAGTACCTACGAGCAGTACTTC. This chain links TRBV5-1 with TRBJ2-7; 7 bases fit TRBD1. The germline gives CDR1 SGHRS, CDR2 YFSETQ. The trim removed 4 bases at V and 2 bases at J, leaving 6 bases unmatched. The CDR3 runs 14 residues.

This clonotype was seen a handful of times. The genes are TRBV29-1 and TRBJ1-2, with TRBD1 identical over 7 bases. The CDR3 has 15 residues. In germline, CDR1 is SQVTM, CDR2 ANQGSEA. V shed 3 bases and J 0 bases; nucleotides not matched to a gene: 7. The CDR3 protein is CSVDGTAQANYGYTF. The CDR3, as DNA: TGCAGCGTTGACGGGACAGCGCAAGCTAACTATGGCTACACCTTC.

This clonotype was counted only a few times. This sequence joins TRBV9 and TRBJ2-3; maybe TRBD2 (5 bases). The CDR3 totals 15 residues. From germline, CDR1 is SGDLS and CDR2 YYNGEE. V was shortened by 0 bases and J by 6 bases, with 14 bases between the two germline ends. The DNA for the CDR3 is TGTGCCAGCAGCGTAGTGTTAGGAGGTTTGGATACGCAGTATTTT. Translated: CASSVVLGGLDTQYF.

This clonotype was counted between two and nine times. V gene TRBV20-1 combines with J gene TRBJ2-3; 10 nucleotides line up with TRBD2. V lost 0 bases to trimming and J lost 2 bases; unmatched junction nucleotides: 5. Germline loops: CDR1 DFQATT, CDR2 SNEGSKA (reference sequence). The CDR3 loop spans 16 amino acids. The CDR3 loop reads CSAREVAGGYTDTQYF. Here the CDR3 DNA reads TGCAGTGCTAGAGAGGTAGCGGGGGGCTACACAGATACGCAGTATTTT.

The chain uses TRBV20-1 and TRBJ2-7; no clear D gene. Per the germline V gene, CDR1 is DFQATT and CDR2 is SNEGSKA (reference sequence). The length of the CDR3 is 14 residues. The V gene lost 6 bases and the J gene lost 3 bases, with 18 bases spanning the gap. CDR3 coding DNA: TGCAGTGCCAGTCCGAGCCTCGGCGGCTACGAGCAGTACTTC. Residues: CSASPSLGGYEQYF.

J is TRBJ2-6 and V is TRBV3-1, with D possibly matching TRBD2 (5 bases). The ends were cut back, 0 bases at V and 4 bases at J, with 13 bases in the middle. This CDR3 spans 17 amino acids. Germline V gene sequence: CDR1 LGHDT, CDR2 YNNKEL (reference sequence). For the CDR3, the DNA is TGTGCCAGCAGCCAAGATCAAGAGGGTTCGGGGGCCAACGTCCTGACTTTC. Its protein product is CASSQDQEGSGANVLTF.

This clonotype came up a few times. The genes are TRBV29-1 and TRBJ2-3, with D perhaps TRBD1 (5 bases). V dropped 4 bases and J dropped 3 bases, with 14 bases sitting between them. Germline assignment: CDR1 SQVTM and CDR2 ANQGSEA. This CDR3 has 14 residues. The CDR3 reads CSVVGDRLTDTQYF. The DNA for the CDR3 is TGCAGCGTTGTAGGGGATCGGCTGACAGATACGCAGTATTTT.

Concerning this clonotype itself: A much larger clonotype is one base distant, so this may be a read error. The genes are TRBV5-1 and TRBJ1-2; a possible D gene is TRBD1 (5 bases). The CDR3 runs 13 residues. Per the germline V gene, CDR1 is SGHRS and CDR2 is YFSETQ. The CDR3 bases are TGCGCCAGCAGTGTTAAAGGGGACTATGGCAACACCTTC. Protein: CASSVKGDYGNTF.

The rearrangement uses TRBV18 and TRBJ2-1; D uncertain. Looked up from germline, CDR1 is KGHSH and CDR2 is LQKENI. The CDR3 sequence is 18 residues long. The V and J ends lost 0 bases and 6 bases respectively, with 21 bases between them. The CDR3 region is CASSPPGYGLARLNEQFF. The CDR3 DNA reads as TGTGCCAGCTCACCACCAGGGTACGGGTTGGCTAGACTCAATGAGCAGTTCTTC.